Below, 15 T cell receptor beta chains from the same sample are listed, as sequenced in a study of cytomegalovirus exposure and HLA in healthy donors. PCR employed 60 Vbeta and 13 Jbeta primers. Some clones are missing from TCRdb's copy, which holds only in-frame ones; the method was immunoSEQ multiplex PCR. The sample includes 150,000 to 190,000 clones, roughly four fifths of them seen just once. The source material was PBMCs. These receptors all come from a man between 18 and 35 years old in good health and CMV-seronegative.

This chain connects TRBV6-6 to TRBJ2-7; no reliable D call. There are 14 residues in the CDR3. The germline V and J ends were trimmed by 7 bases and 0 bases, with 13 bases remaining between them. Germline assignment: CDR1 MNHNY and CDR2 SVGAGI (reference sequence). The CDR3 loop is CASTPAFSSYEQYF. Here the CDR3 DNA reads TGTGCCAGCACCCCAGCGTTTAGCTCCTACGAGCAGTACTTC.

The chain carries TRBV11-2 and TRBJ1-2; D might be TRBD1 (5 bases). Germline V gene lookup returns CDR1 SGHAT and CDR2 FQNNGV. The length of the CDR3 is 17 residues. The V gene lost 4 bases and the J gene lost 0 bases, with 18 bases spanning the gap. Here the CDR3 DNA reads TGTGCCAGCAGCTCCATCCTGACAGCCACTCCTAACTATGGCTACACCTTC. Translated, it gives CASSSILTATPNYGYTF.

The chain links TRBV27 to TRBJ2-2; D is unresolved. Trimming took off 4 bases at V and 5 bases at J, with 11 bases between the two ends. The CDR3 sequence is 14 residues long. Per germline, CDR1 MNHEY and CDR2 SMNVEV (reference sequence). Here the CDR3 reads CASSWSPRTGELFF. The CDR3 nucleotides are TGTGCCAGCAGTTGGTCCCCGAGGACCGGGGAGCTGTTTTTT.

The V gene is TRBV7-9, the J gene TRBJ2-5, with D hard to call. The DNA end favors TRBJ2-7, so the J call may be wrong. Germline V gene lookup returns CDR1 SEHNR and CDR2 FQNEAQ (reference sequence). There are 12 residues in the CDR3. The CDR3 spells CASTADPYEQYF. DNA of the CDR3: TGTGCCAGCACCGCGGATCCCTACGAGCAGTACTTC.

The chain combines TRBV30 with TRBJ2-2; weak D call: TRBD2 (6 bases). The CDR3 sequence is 11 residues long. Between the trimmed V and J ends, which lost 8 bases and 6 bases, there was a span of 10 bases. Germline CDR1 is GTSNPN and CDR2 is SVGIG (reference sequence). This CDR3 reads CAGWRAGELFF. The CDR3 nucleotides read TGTGCCGGGTGGAGGGCCGGGGAGCTGTTTTTT.

The chain has TRBV4-3 and TRBJ2-2, with 9 positions matching TRBD2. Looked up from germline, CDR1 is LGHNA and CDR2 is YSLEER. The CDR3 has 18 residues. Trimming cost V 4 bases and J 2 bases; bases outside gene matches: 11. CDR3 amino acids: CASSPSPGLAANTGELFF. DNA of the CDR3: TGCGCCAGCAGCCCCTCCCCGGGACTAGCTGCTAACACCGGGGAGCTGTTTTTT.

The rearrangement links TRBV4-1 to TRBJ1-6; D gene uncertain. The length of the CDR3 is 15 residues. Germline-derived CDR1 and CDR2 are MGHRA and YSYEKL. V was clipped by 10 bases and J by 4 bases, with 17 bases between them. The CDR3 sequence is CATSIGAEYNSPLHF. The CDR3 nucleotides read TGCGCCACCTCGATTGGAGCAGAGTATAATTCACCCCTCCACTTT.

This rearrangement joins TRBV29-1 to TRBJ2-7; a possible D gene is TRBD2 (6 bases). This CDR3 contains 16 residues. Trimming took 4 bases from V and 7 from J, leaving 26 bases between them. CDR1 and CDR2 from the germline V gene are SQVTM and ANQGSEA. The CDR3 loop is CSVARSGRGVQREQYF. CDR3 in DNA: TGCAGCGTTGCCCGGAGCGGGCGCGGGGTCCAACGGGAGCAGTACTTC.

The chain links TRBV15 to TRBJ2-3, with 7 bases lining up with TRBD2. From germline, CDR1 is LNHNV and CDR2 YYDKDF (reference sequence). The CDR3 covers 15 residues. The J segment lost 4 bases and the V segment lost 0 bases, leaving 4 bases of the junction unmatched. Here the CDR3 DNA reads TGTGCCACCAGCAGAGAGGAGGGAGGGGCAGATACGCAGTATTTT. Protein sequence: CATSREEGGADTQYF. The full variable domain, in which reference TRBV15 and TRBJ2-3 provide the parts outside the CDR3, is DAMVIQNPRYQVTQFGKPVTLSCSQTLNHNVMYWYQQKSSQAPKLLFHYYDKDFNNEADTPDNFQSRRPNTSFCFLDIRSPGLGDTAMYLCATSREEGGADTQYFGPGTRLTVL.

This chain connects TRBV19 to TRBJ2-6; TRBD1 might be the D (5 bases). In germline, CDR1 is LNHDA, CDR2 SQIVND (reference sequence). V lost 8 bases, J lost 3 bases, and 11 bases lay in between. The CDR3 sequence is 14 residues long. CDR3 amino acids: CASGHPGGANVLTF. As DNA, the CDR3 is TGTGCCAGTGGACACCCGGGTGGGGCCAACGTCCTGACTTTC.

This clone was observed once. The chain uses TRBV4-1 and TRBJ2-7; perhaps TRBD1 as D (5 bases). This CDR3 comprises 14 residues. Germline V CDR1 and CDR2: MGHRA, YSYEKL. Between the trimmed V and J ends, which lost 3 bases and 0 bases, there was a span of 9 bases. The CDR3 loop reads CASSHLDTSYEQYF. The CDR3 DNA is TGCGCCAGCAGCCATCTGGACACCTCCTACGAGCAGTACTTC.

A remark on this clone: This sample includes further DNA sequences coding for the same CDR3. The rearrangement links TRBV2 to TRBJ2-7; the match to TRBD2 covers 7 bases. This CDR3 comprises 13 residues. Looked up from germline, CDR1 is SNHLY and CDR2 is FYNNEI. With V trimmed by 8 bases and J by 2 bases, 6 bases remained unmatched. The CDR3 DNA reads as TGTGCCAGCCTAGGGCTAGCGGCCTACGAGCAGTACTTC. Translated: CASLGLAAYEQYF. The full variable domain, rest sourced from reference TRBV2 and TRBJ2-7, is EPEVTQTPSHQVTQMGQEVILRCVPISNHLYFYWYRQILGQKVEFLVSFYNNEISEKSEIFDDQFSVERPDGSNFTLKIRSTKLEDSAMYFCASLGLAAYEQYFGPGTRLTVT.

This chain uses TRBV28 with TRBJ1-2; D is unresolved. CDR3 length equals 13 residues. V was trimmed by 3 bases and J by 1 base, leaving 6 bases between them. Germline CDR1 and CDR2: MDHEN and SYDVKM. The CDR3 spells CASSFGSNYGYTF. DNA of the CDR3: TGTGCCAGCAGTTTCGGGAGTAACTATGGCTACACCTTC.

The chain uses TRBV4-3 and TRBJ1-4, with D unresolved. Trimming stripped 0 bases from V and 6 bases from J, with 5 bases between. Germline V gene lookup returns CDR1 LGHNA and CDR2 YSLEER. The CDR3 runs to 13 residues. The CDR3 region is CASSQDQYEKLFF. The CDR3 DNA is TGCGCCAGCAGCCAAGATCAATATGAAAAACTGTTTTTT.

J is TRBJ2-3 and V is TRBV28, with TRBD2 matching 7 bases. This CDR3 comprises 14 residues. The germline gives CDR1 MDHEN, CDR2 SYDVKM. J was trimmed by 2 bases and V by 6 bases; bases with no gene match: 5. CDR3 coding DNA: TGTGCCAGCAGGGAGGGAGGGTTCACAGATACGCAGTATTTT. It is translated as CASREGGFTDTQYF.